These 5 T cell receptor beta chains were all obtained from the same sample, sequenced in a study of blood T cell repertoires in COVID-19. Using immunoSEQ multiplex PCR, the repertoire was profiled, and TCRdb retains in-frame clones only, with some absent. The sample lists roughly 150,000 clones, less than 80% occurring once. The sequencing input was PBMCs or T cells enriched from blood (not recorded which). The receptors stem from a woman aged 70-85 years in a cohort exposed to, infected with or recovered from COVID-19 (not recorded which).

The chain carries TRBV24-1 and TRBJ2-1; 10 bases are shared with TRBD2. V dropped 3 bases and J dropped 7; count of bases not matched to a gene: 8. CDR1 and CDR2 from the germline V gene are KGHDR and SFDVKD. The CDR3 runs to 16 residues. The CDR3 loop reads CATSDGVAGGGNEQFF. CDR3 DNA: TGTGCCACCAGTGATGGGGTAGCGGGAGGTGGGAATGAGCAGTTCTTC.

The chain couples TRBV7-3 to TRBJ2-1; possibly TRBD1 for D (7 bases). V lost 2 bases and J lost 10, with 30 bases in between. Germline CDR1 SGHTA, CDR2 FQGTGA. The CDR3 sequence is 19 residues long. The chain's CDR3 is CASSLRGGPRSGPEIEQFF. CDR3 nucleotide sequence: TGTGCCAGCAGCTTACGAGGGGGCCCTCGGAGCGGGCCGGAAATAGAGCAGTTCTTC.

The V call is TRBV7-8, the J call TRBJ2-3; the D is unclear. CDR1 SGHVS and CDR2 FQNEAQ come from the germline V gene. This CDR3 has 14 residues. Trimming removed 0 bases at V and 2 bases at J, with 6 bases between. In DNA form, the CDR3 reads TGTGCCAGCAGCTTAGCGAGCCACACAGATACGCAGTATTTT. As protein: CASSLASHTDTQYF.

V and J are TRBV19 and TRBJ1-2, with a weak D call TRBD1 (5 bases). Germline loops: CDR1 LNHDA, CDR2 SQIVND (reference sequence). Trimming stripped 7 bases from V and 0 bases from J, with 15 bases between. This CDR3 spans 15 amino acids. In nucleotides, the CDR3 is TGTGCCAGTATGGGCGCCACGACAGCTAACTATGGCTACACCTTC. The encoded protein is CASMGATTANYGYTF.

This clone occurred once. The chain links TRBV18 to TRBJ1-1; TRBD1 agrees at 7 bases. CDR3 length: 14 residues. J was trimmed by 4 bases and V by 6 bases; bases with no gene match: 8. The V gene's germline CDR1 is KGHSH and CDR2 LQKENI. The CDR3 nucleotides are TGTGCCAGCTCCCTCGACAGGGATGGCACTGAAGCTTTCTTT. It is translated as CASSLDRDGTEAFF.